This TCR beta chain is drawn from a study of shared clonotypes between healthy human individuals. Study conclusions and caveats: Shared clonotypes across all four donors exceeded non-shared ones in generation probability. The sharing of approximately 4.6% of naive CD4 clonotypes was seen across a handful of donors.

Assay runs were performed at deep level. Clones were sequenced by immunoSEQ multiplex PCR, and TCRdb holds only the in-frame ones, with some missing. The sample has some 2 million clones, over 85% seen once. J lost 2 bases, V lost 7 bases, and 5 bases had no gene match. Germline values: CDR1 SQVTM, CDR2 ANQGSEA. The CDR3 covers 13 residues. Selected positively for CCR7 and CD45RO-negative, naive CD8 cells excluded terminally differentiated effector memory CD45RA+ cells. In its sample, this clone was seen once. Its antigen is currently unknown. This receptor was obtained from a man younger than 30 in good health. Specimen: naive CD8+ T cells sorted from blood. V and J are TRBV29-1 and TRBJ1-1, with TRBD1 matching 9 bases. CDR3 in DNA: TGCAGCGCTGGACAGGGGATCAACACTGAAGCTTTCTTT. It specifies CSAGQGINTEAFF.